A selection of T cell receptor beta chains follows, all from one sample in a study of blood T cell repertoires in COVID-19. Clones were sequenced by immunoSEQ multiplex PCR, and TCRdb holds only the in-frame ones, with some missing. The sample consists of over 55,000 clones, 84% of them appearing once. Sequenced material: peripheral blood. Receptors originate from a middle-aged man with active COVID-19. Each CDR3 is given without its conserved first and last residue.

V | CDR3
TRBV5-1 | ASSLKQGSAKNIQY
TRBV6-6 | ASTLRGVGTEAF
TRBV6-1 | ASSEGPLAGNRETQY
TRBV11-3 | ASAGTSGSPLH
TRBV24-1 | ATSDAQGGETQY
TRBV10-3 | AISESMGGGANYGYT
TRBV6-6 | ASSRQAGGSGGELF
TRBV25-1 | ASRAGQGSSYNSPLH
TRBV6-1 | ASSEGHRGQETQY
TRBV2 | ASSVERNQPQH
TRBV2 | ASSERPGLRGYT
TRBV7-6 | ASSLPTSGTVNTGELF
TRBV6-2/TRBV6-3 | ASSYLTDLNQPQH
TRBV4-1 | ASSGRQGASGNTIY
TRBV5-3 | ARSPWEIPSGANVLT
TRBV15 | ATSRDPGQATGELF
TRBV13 | ASSGGSANTIY
TRBV4-2 | ASSQDNGGYT
TRBV30 | AWSFFSGQLGNTIY
TRBV5-8 | ASSLGASGGTDTQY
TRBV5-4 | ASRTSGASYNEQF